The subject of this entry is one TCR beta chain. The sample comes from a study of blood T cell repertoires in COVID-19. The CDR3 loop spans 15 amino acids. Trimming cost V 3 bases and J 4 bases; bases outside gene matches: 6. Germline-derived CDR1 and CDR2 are WSHSY and SAAADI. Repertoires were generated with immunoSEQ multiplex PCR, while TCRdb's copy carries only in-frame clones and drops some. The sample holds about 210,000 clones, approximately 84% seen once. What was sequenced was peripheral blood. The chain joins TRBV10-2 to TRBJ2-7, with 10 bases lining up with TRBD1. The origin of this receptor is a woman aged 50 to 65 with active or convalescent COVID-19. This CDR3 reads CASSEWGTGAYEQYF. DNA of the CDR3: TGCGCCAGCAGTGAATGGGGGACAGGGGCGTACGAGCAGTACTTC.